This T cell receptor (beta chain) was identified in a study of T cell repertoires in cytomegalovirus infection. Turning to the study itself: In the study, CMV epitopes included recently identified HLA-C-restricted and well-studied HLA-B-restricted ones.

The V and J ends lost 0 bases and 4 bases respectively, with 12 bases between them. This CDR3 has 15 amino acids. CDR1 KGHSH and CDR2 LQKENI come from the germline V gene. Remarks on this clonotype: The target antigen is unknown.

MiXCR, run by TCRdb on the reads, gives a single entry per CDR3 protein. Of about 340,000 distinct CDR3 sequences in the sample, almost 30% were seen once. The starting material was cultured PBMCs, obtained from culture after CMV antigen stimulation. This chain links TRBV18 with TRBJ1-1, with D perhaps TRBD1 (5 bases). The TCR comes from a human donor in good health (CMV status not recorded). Some clones in this sample may be carry-over from other donors' samples. CDR3 coding DNA: TGTGCCAGCTCACCACCTGGACATACCTTCACTGAAGCTTTCTTT. Its protein is CASSPPGHTFTEAFF.